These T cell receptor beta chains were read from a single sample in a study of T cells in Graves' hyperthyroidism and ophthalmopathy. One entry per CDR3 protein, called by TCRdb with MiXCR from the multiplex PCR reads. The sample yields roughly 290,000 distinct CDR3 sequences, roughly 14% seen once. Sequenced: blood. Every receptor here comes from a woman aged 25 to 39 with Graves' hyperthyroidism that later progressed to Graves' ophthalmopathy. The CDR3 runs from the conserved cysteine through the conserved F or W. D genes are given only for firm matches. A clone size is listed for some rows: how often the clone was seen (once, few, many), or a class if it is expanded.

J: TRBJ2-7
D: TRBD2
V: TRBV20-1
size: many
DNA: TGCAGTGCTGGGGGGGGGACTAGCGGGAGCGCGCCGAGCTCCTACGAGCAGTACTTC
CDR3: CSAGGGTSGSAPSSYEQYF

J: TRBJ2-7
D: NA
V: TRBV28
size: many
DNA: TGTGCCAGCAGACGCCAGGGTTCCTACGAGCAGTACTTC
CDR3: CASRRQGSYEQYF

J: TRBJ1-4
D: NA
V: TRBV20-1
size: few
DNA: TGCAGTGCTAGAGGCCAGGGCTTAGGTGAAAAACTGTTTTTT
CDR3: CSARGQGLGEKLFF

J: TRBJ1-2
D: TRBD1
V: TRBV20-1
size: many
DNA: TGCAGTGCTAGAGAGACAGGGGGCAACTATGGCTACACCTTC
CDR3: CSARETGGNYGYTF

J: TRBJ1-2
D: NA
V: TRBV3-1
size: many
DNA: TGTGCCAGCAGCCAAGTCGTAGGAGGCTACACCTTC
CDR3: CASSQVVGGYTF

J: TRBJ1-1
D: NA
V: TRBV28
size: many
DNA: TGTGCCACCTTATTCAGATTGAACACTGAAGCTTTCTTT
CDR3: CATLFRLNTEAFF

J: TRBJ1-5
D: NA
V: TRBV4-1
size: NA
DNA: TGCGCCAGCAGCCAAGATCCGGCAGTACCCCAGCATTTT
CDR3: CASSQDPAVPQHF

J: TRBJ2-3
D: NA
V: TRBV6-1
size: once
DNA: TGTGCCGGCATTCCCGGGGGACCGGGGAGAAATACGCAGTATTTT
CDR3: CAGIPGGPGRNTQYF

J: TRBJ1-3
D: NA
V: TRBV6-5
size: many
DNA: TGTGCCAGCAGTTACTCGGGACCCCTTTCCCCCACTGGAAACACCATATATTTT
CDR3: CASSYSGPLSPTGNTIYF

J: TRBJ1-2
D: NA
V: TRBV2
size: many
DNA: TGTGCCAGCAGTGAAACGGGTGGTGGCAGCACTAACTATGGCTACACCTTC
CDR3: CASSETGGGSTNYGYTF

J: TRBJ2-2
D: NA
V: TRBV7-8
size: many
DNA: TGTGCCAGCAGCTTATCCGCGGAAGCCGGGGAGCTGTTTTTT
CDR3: CASSLSAEAGELFF

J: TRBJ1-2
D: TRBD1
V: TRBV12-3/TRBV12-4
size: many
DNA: TGTGCCAGCAGTTCTGGAGGGACAGGGAGGAACTATGGCTACACCTTC
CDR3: CASSSGGTGRNYGYTF

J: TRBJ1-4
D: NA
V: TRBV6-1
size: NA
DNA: TGTGCCAGCAGACTGACAGGCCTTAATGAAAAACTGTTTTTT
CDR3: CASRLTGLNEKLFF

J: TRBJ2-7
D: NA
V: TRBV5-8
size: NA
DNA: TGTGCCAGCAGGGGTATCGGGGCTTACGAGCAGTACTTC
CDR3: CASRGIGAYEQYF

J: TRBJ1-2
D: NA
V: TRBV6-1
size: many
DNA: TGTGCCAGCAAGCGGATTGGGAACCTTTATGGCTACACCTTC
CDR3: CASKRIGNLYGYTF

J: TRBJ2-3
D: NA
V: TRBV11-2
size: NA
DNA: TGTGCCAGCAGAAGATGGGGGGGCGGAGAAGATACGCAGTATTTT
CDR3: CASRRWGGGEDTQYF

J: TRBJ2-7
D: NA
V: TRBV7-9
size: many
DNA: TGTGCCAGCAGCCCGAGGGACGTCTACGAGCAGTACTTC
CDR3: CASSPRDVYEQYF

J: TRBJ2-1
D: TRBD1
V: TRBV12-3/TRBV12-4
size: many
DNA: TGTGCCAGCAGTACCGGGACAGGGATTGATGAGCAGTTCTTC
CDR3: CASSTGTGIDEQFF

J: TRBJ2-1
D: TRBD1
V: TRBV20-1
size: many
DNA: TGCAGTGCTAGAGATTGGGACAGGGGGAGTGAGCAGTTCTTC
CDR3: CSARDWDRGSEQFF

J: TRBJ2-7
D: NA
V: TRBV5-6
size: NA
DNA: TGTGCCAGCAGCTTCAGGGGTTCGGGGTCCTACGAGCAGTACTTC
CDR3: CASSFRGSGSYEQYF

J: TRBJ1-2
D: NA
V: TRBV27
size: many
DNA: TGTGCCAGCAGTTTATCGGGTGTAGGGACCTATGGCTACACCTTC
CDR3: CASSLSGVGTYGYTF

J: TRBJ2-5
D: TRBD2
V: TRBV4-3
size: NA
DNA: TGCGCCAGCAGCCAAGAGCGGGGGGGCCAAGAGACCCAGTACTTC
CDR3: CASSQERGGQETQYF

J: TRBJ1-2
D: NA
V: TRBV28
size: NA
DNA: TGTGCCAGCAGTGGGAGGATCCGGGCTCCCTCTGGCTATGGCTACACCTTC
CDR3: CASSGRIRAPSGYGYTF

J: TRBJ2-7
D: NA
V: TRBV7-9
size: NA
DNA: TGTGCCAGCAGCTTATCCCTACAGTTCTACGAGCAGTACTTC
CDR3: CASSLSLQFYEQYF

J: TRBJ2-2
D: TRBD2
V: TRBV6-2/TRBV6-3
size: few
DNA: TGTGCCAGCAGTGGGACTAGCGGGAGGGCCCCGGAGCCCGGGGAGCTGTTTTTT
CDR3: CASSGTSGRAPEPGELFF

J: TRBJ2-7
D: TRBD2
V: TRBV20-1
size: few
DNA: TGCAGTGCTAGGGGGGGGGAGCCCGTCTCCTCCTACGAGCAGTACTTC
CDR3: CSARGGEPVSSYEQYF

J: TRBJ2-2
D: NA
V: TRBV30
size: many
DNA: TGTGCCTGGAGTGTGTTAGAATCCGGGGAGCTGTTTTTT
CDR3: CAWSVLESGELFF

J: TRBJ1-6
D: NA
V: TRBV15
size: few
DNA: TGTGCCACCAGCAGAGATCTGGGTACGGCACCCCTCCACTTT
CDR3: CATSRDLGTAPLHF

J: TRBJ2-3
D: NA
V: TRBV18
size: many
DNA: TGTGCCAGCTCACCTACGGCGACCTCGAATACGCAGTATTTT
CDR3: CASSPTATSNTQYF

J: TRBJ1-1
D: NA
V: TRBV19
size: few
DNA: TGTGCCAGTAGTATAGATCCGATGACGAACACTGAAGCTTTCTTT
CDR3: CASSIDPMTNTEAFF

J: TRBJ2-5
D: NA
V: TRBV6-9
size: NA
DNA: TGTGCCAGCAGTTACGGCGGACCACCGGAGACCCAGTACTTC
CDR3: CASSYGGPPETQYF

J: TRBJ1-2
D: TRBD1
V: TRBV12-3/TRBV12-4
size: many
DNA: TGTGCCAGCAGCGAGGGACAGGGGAGCGGCTACACCTTC
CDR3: CASSEGQGSGYTF

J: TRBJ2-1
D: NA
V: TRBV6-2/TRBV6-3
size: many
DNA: TGTGCCAGCAGTTACTCGATTGGGGTATCGGTGGGATACTACAATGAGCAGTTCTTC
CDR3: CASSYSIGVSVGYYNEQFF

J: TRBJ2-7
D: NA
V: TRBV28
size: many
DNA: TGTGCCAGCAGCACTAGAAATGGGATGTACGAGCAGTACTTC
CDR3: CASSTRNGMYEQYF

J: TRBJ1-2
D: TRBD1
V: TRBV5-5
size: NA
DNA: TGTGCCAGCAGTTCATCGGACAGGGGGCACTATGGCTACACCTTC
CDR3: CASSSSDRGHYGYTF

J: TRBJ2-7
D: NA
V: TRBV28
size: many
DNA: TGTGCCAGCAGCCAAGGACCAGTCTACGAGCAGTACTTC
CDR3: CASSQGPVYEQYF

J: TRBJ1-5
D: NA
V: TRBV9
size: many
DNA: TGTGCCAGCAGCGGGGGTGCTAGCAATCAGCCCCAGCATTTT
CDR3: CASSGGASNQPQHF